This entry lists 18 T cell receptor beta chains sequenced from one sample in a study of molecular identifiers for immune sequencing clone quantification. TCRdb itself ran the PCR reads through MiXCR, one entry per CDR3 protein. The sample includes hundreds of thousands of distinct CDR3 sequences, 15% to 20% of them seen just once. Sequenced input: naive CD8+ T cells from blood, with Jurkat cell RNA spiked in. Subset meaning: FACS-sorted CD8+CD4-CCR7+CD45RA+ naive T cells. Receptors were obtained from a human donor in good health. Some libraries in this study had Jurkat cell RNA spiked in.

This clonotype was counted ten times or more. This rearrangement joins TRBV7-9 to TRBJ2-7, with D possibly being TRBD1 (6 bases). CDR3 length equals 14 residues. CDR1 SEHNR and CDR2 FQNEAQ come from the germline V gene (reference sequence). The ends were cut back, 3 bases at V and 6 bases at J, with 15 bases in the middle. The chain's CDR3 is CASSFPGHQVEQYF. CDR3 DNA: TGTGCCAGCAGCTTCCCGGGACACCAGGTCGAGCAGTACTTC.

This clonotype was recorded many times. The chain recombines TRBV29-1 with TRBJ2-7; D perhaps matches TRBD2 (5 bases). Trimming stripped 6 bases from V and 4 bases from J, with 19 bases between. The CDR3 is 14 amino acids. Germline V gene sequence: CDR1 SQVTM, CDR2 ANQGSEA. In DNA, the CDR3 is TGCAGCGTGGCCGGAGGACCAAAGCCTTACGAGCAGTACTTC. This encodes CSVAGGPKPYEQYF.

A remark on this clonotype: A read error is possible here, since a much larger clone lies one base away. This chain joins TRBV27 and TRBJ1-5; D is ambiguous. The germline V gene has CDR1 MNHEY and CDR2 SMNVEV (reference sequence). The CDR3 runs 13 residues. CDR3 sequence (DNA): TGTGCCAGCAGTTTTTCGACGGGCCAGCCCCGGCATTTT. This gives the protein CASSFSTGQPRHF.

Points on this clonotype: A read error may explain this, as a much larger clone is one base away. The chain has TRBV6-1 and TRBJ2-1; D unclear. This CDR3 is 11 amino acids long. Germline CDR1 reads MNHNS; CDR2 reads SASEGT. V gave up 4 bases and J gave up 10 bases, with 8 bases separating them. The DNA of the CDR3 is TGTGCCAGCAGTGCAATGAGGGAGCAGTTCTTC. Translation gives CASSAMREQFF.

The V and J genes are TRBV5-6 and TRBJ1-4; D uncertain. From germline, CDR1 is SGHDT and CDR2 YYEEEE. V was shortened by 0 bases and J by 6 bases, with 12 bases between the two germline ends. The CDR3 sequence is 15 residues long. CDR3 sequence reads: CASSLVGGTYEKLFF. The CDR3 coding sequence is TGTGCCAGCAGCTTGGTGGGTGGCACGTATGAAAAACTGTTTTTT.

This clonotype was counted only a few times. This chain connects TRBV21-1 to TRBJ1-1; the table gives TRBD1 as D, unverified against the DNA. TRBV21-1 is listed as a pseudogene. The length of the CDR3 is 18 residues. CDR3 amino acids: CASSKDRDLKGDQGEAFF. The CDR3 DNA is TGTGCCAGCAGCAAAGACCGGGACCTTAAGGGGGATCAGGGTGAAGCTTTCTTT.

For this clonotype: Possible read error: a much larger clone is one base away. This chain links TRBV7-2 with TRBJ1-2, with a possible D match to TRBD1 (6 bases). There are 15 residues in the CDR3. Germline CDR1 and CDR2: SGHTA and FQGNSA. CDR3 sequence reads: CANSLWTVPNYGYTF. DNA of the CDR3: TGTGCCAACAGCCTATGGACAGTACCCAACTATGGCTACACCTTC. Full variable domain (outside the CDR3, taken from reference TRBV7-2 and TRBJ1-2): GAGVSQSPSNKVTEKGKDVELRCDPISGHTALYWYRQSLGQGLEFLIYFQGNSAPDKSGLPSDRFSAERTGGSVSTLTIQRTQQEDSAVYLCANSLWTVPNYGYTFGSGTRLTVV.

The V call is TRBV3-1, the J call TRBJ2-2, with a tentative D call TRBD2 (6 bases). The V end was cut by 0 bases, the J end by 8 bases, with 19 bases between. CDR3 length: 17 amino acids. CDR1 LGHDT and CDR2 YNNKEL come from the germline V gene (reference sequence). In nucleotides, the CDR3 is TGTGCCAGCAGCCAAGAAAGTCCGGGAGTAGTTTCGGGGGAGCTGTTTTTT. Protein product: CASSQESPGVVSGELFF.

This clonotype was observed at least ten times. The CDR3 DNA reads as TGTGCCAGCAGCTTCCGGGACTTCTCCTACGAGCAGTACTTC. This gives the protein CASSFRDFSYEQYF. V usage is TRBV7-2 and J usage is TRBJ2-7; perhaps TRBD2 as D (6 bases). V was trimmed by 3 bases and J by 0 bases, leaving 9 bases between them. The germline gives CDR1 SGHTA, CDR2 FQGNSA. The CDR3 contains 14 residues.

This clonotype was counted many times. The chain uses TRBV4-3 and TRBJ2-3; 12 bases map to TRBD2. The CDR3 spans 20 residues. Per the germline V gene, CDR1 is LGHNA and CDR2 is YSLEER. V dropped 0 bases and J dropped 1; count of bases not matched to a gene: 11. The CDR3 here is CASSQDLMLAGGLGTDTQYF. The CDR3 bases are TGCGCCAGCAGCCAAGATCTTATGCTAGCGGGGGGGCTAGGCACAGATACGCAGTATTTT.

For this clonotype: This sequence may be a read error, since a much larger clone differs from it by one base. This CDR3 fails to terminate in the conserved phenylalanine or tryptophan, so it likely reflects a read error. The CDR3 is CATSSRQGEGNIQYL. CDR3 nucleotides: TGTGCCACCAGTTCGAGACAGGGAGAGGGAAACATTCAGTACCTC. The rearrangement joins TRBV15 to TRBJ2-4; TRBD1 matches at 7 bases. The CDR3 covers 15 residues. Germline CDR1 is LNHNV and CDR2 is YYDKDF (reference sequence). Losses at the gene ends were 6 bases for V and 6 bases for J; bases not matched to a gene: 11.

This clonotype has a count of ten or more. The CDR3 sequence: CASSETVDTQYF. The DNA of the CDR3 is TGTGCCAGCAGTGAAACAGTAGATACGCAGTATTTT. The J gene is TRBJ2-3, the V gene TRBV25-1, with D hard to call. Germline CDR1 MGHDK, CDR2 SYGVNS. CDR3 length: 12 residues. Trimming took 2 bases from V and 5 from J, leaving 5 bases between them. Using reference TRBV25-1 and TRBJ2-3 for the parts outside the CDR3, the full variable domain is EADIYQTPRYLVIGTGKKITLECSQTMGHDKMYWYQQDPGMELHLIHYSYGVNSTEKGDLSSESTVSRIRTEHFPLTLESARPSHTSQYLCASSETVDTQYFGPGTRLTVL.

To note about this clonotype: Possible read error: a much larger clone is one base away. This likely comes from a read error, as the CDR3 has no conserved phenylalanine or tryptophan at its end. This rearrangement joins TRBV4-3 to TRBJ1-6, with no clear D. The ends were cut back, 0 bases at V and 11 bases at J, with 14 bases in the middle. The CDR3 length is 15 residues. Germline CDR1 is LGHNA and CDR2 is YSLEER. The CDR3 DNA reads TGCGCCAGCAGCCAAGATTTGGGAAGGGCCACACCCCTCCACCTT. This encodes CASSQDLGRATPLHL.

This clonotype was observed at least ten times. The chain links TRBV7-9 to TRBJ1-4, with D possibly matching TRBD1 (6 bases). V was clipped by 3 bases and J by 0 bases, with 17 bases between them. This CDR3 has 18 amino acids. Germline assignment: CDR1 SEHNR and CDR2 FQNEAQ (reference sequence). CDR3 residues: CASSFWPGAAATNEKLFF. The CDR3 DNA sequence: TGTGCCAGCAGCTTTTGGCCAGGGGCGGCGGCAACTAATGAAAAACTGTTTTTT.

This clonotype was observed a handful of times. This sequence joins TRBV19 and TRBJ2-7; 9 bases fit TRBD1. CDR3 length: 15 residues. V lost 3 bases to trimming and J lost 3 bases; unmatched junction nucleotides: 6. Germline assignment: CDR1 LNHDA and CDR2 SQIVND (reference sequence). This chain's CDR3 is CASSMGTGMNYEQYF. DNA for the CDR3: TGTGCCAGTAGTATGGGGACAGGGATGAACTACGAGCAGTACTTC.

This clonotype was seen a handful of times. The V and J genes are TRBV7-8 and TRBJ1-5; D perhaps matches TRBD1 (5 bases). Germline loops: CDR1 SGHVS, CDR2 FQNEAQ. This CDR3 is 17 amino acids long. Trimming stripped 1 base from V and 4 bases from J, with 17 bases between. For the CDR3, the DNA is TGTGCCAGCAGCTTAGGCAAGATAGGGGTGGGGAATCAGCCCCAGCATTTT. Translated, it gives CASSLGKIGVGNQPQHF.

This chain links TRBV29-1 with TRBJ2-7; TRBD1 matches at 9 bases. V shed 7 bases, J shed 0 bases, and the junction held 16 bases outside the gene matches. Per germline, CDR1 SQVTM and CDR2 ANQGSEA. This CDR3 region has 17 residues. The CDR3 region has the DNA TGCAGCGCAGTTTGTCGCCGGACAGGGGATAGCTCCTACGAGCAGTACTTC. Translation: CSAVCRRTGDSSYEQYF.

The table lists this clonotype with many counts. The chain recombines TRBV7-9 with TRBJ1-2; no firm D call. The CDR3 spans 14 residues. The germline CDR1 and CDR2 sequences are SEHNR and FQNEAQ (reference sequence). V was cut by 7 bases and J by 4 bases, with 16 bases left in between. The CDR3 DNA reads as TGTGCCAGCACGTCCCTCACACAAAGCTATGGCTACACCTTC. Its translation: CASTSLTQSYGYTF.